The following is a T cell receptor (beta chain) sequence with its context. Its target is unknown. The conserved phenylalanine or tryptophan normally closing the CDR3 is absent here, so this likely arose from a read error. This sample stems from a study of tumor-infiltrating lymphocytes in glioblastoma multiforme. General study results and limits: RNA-based TCR sequencing may distort clone frequencies, since cells carry unequal TCR transcript numbers. Just one glioblastoma patient contributed to the TCR-mutation comparison.

The CDR3 runs 18 residues. Trimming at V came to 0 bases and at J to 6 bases, leaving 13 bases not matched to a gene. Germline CDR1 reads MNHNS; CDR2 reads SASEGT. Three nested ARM-PCR rounds with V-beta and C-beta primers built TCRB libraries. TCRB-specific cDNA synthesis used 0.45 to 0.5 ug of total RNA. TCRdb re-called the multiplex PCR reads with MiXCR, one entry per CDR3 protein. The top ten clones hold over 25% of a sample with 10,000 to 15,000 distinct CDR3 sequences, under 70% of them seen once. The sample was brain tumor tissue. The origin of this receptor is a male donor with glioblastoma. The V and J genes are TRBV6-1 and TRBJ2-1, with 8 bases aligning to TRBD1. CDR3 sequence reads: CASSEARTAGGAINEQFL. Here the CDR3 DNA reads TGTGCCAGCAGTGAAGCCCGAACCGCAGGGGGCGCGATCAATGAGCAGTTCCTC.